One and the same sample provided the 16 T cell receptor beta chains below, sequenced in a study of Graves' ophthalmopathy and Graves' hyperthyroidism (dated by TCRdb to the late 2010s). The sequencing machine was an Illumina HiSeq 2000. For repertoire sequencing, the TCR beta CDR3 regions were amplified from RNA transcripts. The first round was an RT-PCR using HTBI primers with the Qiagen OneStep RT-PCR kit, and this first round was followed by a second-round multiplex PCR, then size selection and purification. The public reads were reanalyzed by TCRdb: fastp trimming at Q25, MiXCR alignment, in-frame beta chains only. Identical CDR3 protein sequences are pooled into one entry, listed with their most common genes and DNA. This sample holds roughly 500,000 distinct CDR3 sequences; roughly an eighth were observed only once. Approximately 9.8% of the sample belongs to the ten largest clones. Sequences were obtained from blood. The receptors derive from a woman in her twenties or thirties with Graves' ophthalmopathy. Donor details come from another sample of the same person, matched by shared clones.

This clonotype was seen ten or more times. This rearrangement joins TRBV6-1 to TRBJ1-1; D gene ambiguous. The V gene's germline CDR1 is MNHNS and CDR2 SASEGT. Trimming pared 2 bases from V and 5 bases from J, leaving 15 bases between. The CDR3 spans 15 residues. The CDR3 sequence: CASSESSVGKTEAFF. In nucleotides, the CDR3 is TGTGCCAGCAGTGAAAGTTCCGTAGGGAAGACTGAAGCTTTCTTT.

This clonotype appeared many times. CDR3 sequence (DNA): TGTGCCACCAGTGAATCAGGGGTCGGGGGCCAGCCCCAGCATTTT. Protein sequence: CATSESGVGGQPQHF. The chain couples TRBV24-1 to TRBJ1-5; D is possibly TRBD1 (6 bases). With 4 bases removed from V and 7 bases from J, the gap between germline ends came to 16 bases. There are 15 residues in the CDR3. The germline gives CDR1 KGHDR, CDR2 SFDVKD.

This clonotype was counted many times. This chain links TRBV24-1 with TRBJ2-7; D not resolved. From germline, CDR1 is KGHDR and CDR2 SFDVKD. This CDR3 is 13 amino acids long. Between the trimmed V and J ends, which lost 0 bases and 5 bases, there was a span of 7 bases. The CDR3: CATSDLHGDEQYF. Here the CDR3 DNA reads TGTGCCACCAGTGATTTGCATGGGGACGAGCAGTACTTC.

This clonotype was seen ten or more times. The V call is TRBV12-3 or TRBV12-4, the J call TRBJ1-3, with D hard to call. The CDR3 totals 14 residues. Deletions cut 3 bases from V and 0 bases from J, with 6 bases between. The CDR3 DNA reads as TGTGCCAGCAGTTTGACCGGCTCTGGAAACACCATATATTTT. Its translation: CASSLTGSGNTIYF.

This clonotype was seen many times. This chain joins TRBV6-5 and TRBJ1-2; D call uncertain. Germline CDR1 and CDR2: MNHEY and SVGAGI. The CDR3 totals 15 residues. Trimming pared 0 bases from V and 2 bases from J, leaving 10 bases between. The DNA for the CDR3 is TGTGCCAGCAGTTACTCGAGCCCAAGGAACTATGGCTACACCTTC. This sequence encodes CASSYSSPRNYGYTF.

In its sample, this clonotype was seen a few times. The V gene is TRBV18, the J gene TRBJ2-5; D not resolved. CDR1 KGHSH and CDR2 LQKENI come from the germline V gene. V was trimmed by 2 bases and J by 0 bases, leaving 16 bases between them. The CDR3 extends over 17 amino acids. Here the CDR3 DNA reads TGTGCCAGCTCACCATCTGGCTTTAAGTCGTACCAAGAGACCCAGTACTTC. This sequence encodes CASSPSGFKSYQETQYF.

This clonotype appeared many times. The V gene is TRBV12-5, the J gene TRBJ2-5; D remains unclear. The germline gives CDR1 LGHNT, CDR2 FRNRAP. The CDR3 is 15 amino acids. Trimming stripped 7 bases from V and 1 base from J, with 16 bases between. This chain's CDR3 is CASAPGIGIQETQYF. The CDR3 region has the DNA TGTGCTAGTGCCCCAGGAATAGGGATCCAAGAGACCCAGTACTTC.

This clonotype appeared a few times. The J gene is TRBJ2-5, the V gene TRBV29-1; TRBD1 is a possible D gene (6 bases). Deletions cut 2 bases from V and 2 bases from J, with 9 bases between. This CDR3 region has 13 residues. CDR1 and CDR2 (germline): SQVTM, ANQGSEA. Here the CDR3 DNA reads TGCAGCGTTGAATGGACAGTTCAAGAGACCCAGTACTTC. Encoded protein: CSVEWTVQETQYF.

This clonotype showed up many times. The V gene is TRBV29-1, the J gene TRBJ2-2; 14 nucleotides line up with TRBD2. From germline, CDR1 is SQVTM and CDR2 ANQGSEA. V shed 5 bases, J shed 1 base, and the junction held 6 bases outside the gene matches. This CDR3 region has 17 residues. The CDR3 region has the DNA TGCAGCGTTACGGGACTAGCGGGAGTTTGGAACACCGGGGAGCTGTTTTTT. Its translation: CSVTGLAGVWNTGELFF.

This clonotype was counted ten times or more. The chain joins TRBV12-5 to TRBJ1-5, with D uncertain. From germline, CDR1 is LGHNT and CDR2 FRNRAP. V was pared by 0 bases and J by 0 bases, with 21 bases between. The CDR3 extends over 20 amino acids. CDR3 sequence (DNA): TGTGCTAGTGGTTTGGTACTAGGTACCCATGGATCCTATAGCAATCAGCCCCAGCATTTT. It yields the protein CASGLVLGTHGSYSNQPQHF.

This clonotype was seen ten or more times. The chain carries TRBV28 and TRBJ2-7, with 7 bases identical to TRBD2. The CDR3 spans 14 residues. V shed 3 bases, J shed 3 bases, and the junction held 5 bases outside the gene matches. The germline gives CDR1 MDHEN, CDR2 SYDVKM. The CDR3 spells CASSLRGTFYEQYF. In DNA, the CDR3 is TGTGCCAGCAGTTTGCGGGGGACCTTCTACGAGCAGTACTTC.

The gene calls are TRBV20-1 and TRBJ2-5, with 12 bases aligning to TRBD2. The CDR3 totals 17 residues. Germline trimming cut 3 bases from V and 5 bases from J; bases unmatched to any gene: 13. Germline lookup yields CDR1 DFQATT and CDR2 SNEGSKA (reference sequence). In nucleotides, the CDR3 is TGCAGTGCTAGCCAGACTAGCGGGAGTGTAGTAGGGGAGACCCAGTACTTC. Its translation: CSASQTSGSVVGETQYF.

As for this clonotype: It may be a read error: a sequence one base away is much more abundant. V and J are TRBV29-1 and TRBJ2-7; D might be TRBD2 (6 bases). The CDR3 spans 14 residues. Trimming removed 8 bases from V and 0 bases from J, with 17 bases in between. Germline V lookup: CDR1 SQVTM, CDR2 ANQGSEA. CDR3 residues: CSSGLTKNSYEQYF. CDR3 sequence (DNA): TGCAGCTCGGGACTGACCAAGAACTCCTACGAGCAGTACTTC.

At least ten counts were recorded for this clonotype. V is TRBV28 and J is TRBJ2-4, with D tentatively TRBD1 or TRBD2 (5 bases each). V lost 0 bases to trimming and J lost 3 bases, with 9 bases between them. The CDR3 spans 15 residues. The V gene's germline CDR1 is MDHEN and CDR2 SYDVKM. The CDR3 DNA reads TGTGCCAGCAGTTTATGGGGGGATAACAAAAACATTCAGTACTTC. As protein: CASSLWGDNKNIQYF.

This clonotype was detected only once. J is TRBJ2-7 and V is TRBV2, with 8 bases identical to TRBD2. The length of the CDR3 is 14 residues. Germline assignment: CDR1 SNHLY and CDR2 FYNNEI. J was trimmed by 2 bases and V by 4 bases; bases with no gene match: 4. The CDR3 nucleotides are TGTGCCAGCAGTGCGGGGGGGTCCGCCTACGAGCAGTACTTC. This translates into CASSAGGSAYEQYF.

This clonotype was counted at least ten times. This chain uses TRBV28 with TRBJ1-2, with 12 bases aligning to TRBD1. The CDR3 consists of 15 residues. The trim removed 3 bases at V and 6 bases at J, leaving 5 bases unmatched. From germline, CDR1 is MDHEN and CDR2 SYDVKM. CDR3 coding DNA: TGTGCCAGCAGTTTGAGGGGACAGGGGGCCAATGGCTACACCTTC. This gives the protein CASSLRGQGANGYTF.